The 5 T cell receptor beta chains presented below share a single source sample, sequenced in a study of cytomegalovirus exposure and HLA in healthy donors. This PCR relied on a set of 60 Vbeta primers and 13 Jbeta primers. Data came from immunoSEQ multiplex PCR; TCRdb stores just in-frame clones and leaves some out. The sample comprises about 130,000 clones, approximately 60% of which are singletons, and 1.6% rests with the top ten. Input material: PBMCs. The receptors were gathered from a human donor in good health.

The CDR3 sequence is CSALDSPSTDTQYF. The CDR3 region has the DNA TGCAGCGCCCTTGACAGCCCTAGCACAGATACGCAGTATTTT. J is TRBJ2-3 and V is TRBV29-1, with TRBD1 as a possible D gene (5 bases). Germline-derived CDR1 and CDR2 are SQVTM and ANQGSEA. The CDR3 has 14 residues. Trimming took off 7 bases at V and 0 bases at J, with 14 bases between the two ends.

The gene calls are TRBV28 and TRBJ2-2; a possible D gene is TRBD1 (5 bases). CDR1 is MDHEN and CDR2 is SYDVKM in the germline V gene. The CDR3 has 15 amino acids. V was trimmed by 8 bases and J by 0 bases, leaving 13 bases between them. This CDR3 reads CASGRQIANTGELFF. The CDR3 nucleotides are TGTGCCAGCGGTAGACAGATCGCGAACACCGGGGAGCTGTTTTTT.

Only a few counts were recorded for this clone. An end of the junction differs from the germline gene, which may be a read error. This chain's CDR3 is CASSYYGTGLQETQYF. The CDR3 DNA follows: TGTGCCAGCAGCTACTACGGTACGGGACTTCAAGAGACCCAGTACTTC. The chain links TRBV6-5 to TRBJ2-5; D perhaps matches TRBD2 (6 bases). Germline V lookup: CDR1 MNHEY, CDR2 SVGAGI. The CDR3 length is 16 residues.

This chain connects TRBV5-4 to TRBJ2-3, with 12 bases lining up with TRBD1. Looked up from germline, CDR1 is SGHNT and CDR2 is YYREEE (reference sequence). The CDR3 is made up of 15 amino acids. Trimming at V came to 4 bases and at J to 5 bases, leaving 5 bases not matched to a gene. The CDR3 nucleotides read TGTGCCAGCAGCACCGGGACAGGGGGCTTAGATACGCAGTATTTT. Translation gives CASSTGTGGLDTQYF.

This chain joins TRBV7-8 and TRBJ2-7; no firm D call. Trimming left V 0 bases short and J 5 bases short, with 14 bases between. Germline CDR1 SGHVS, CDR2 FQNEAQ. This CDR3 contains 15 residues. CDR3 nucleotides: TGTGCCAGCAGCTTAGCGCAGAGGCGATGGGACGAGCAGTACTTC. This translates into CASSLAQRRWDEQYF.